This TCR beta chain stems from a study of tumor-infiltrating lymphocytes in localized non-small cell lung cancer. TCRdb's copy holds only in-frame clones and misses some; the assay was immunoSEQ multiplex PCR. The sample contains approximately 15,000 clones, more than 60% of which appear only once. The count of this clone is one. Its antigen is undetermined. General observations from the study: Different pieces of the same tissue were used for each assay.

Germline V gives CDR1 GTSNPN, CDR2 SVGIG (reference sequence). This CDR3 has 13 residues. The TCR originated in a human donor with non-small cell lung cancer. The chain carries TRBV30 and TRBJ2-5; 7 bases align to TRBD2. The J call could be wrong; TRBJ2-7 is a better fit for the DNA end. Sequenced input: lung tumor tissue. CDR3 protein: CAWMQRDSYEQYF. In DNA, the CDR3 is TGTGCCTGGATGCAGCGGGACTCCTACGAGCAGTACTTC.